This entry features one T cell receptor beta chain sequence. This sample is drawn from a study of T cells in Graves' hyperthyroidism and ophthalmopathy. Germline values: CDR1 GTSNPN, CDR2 SVGIG (reference sequence). This CDR3 comprises 17 residues. V gave up 0 bases and J gave up 0 bases; unmatched junction bases: 8. Authors of the study amplified TCR beta CDR3 regions from RNA transcripts. The TCR CDR3 was amplified in a first-round RT-PCR using the HTBI primer set. A single record per CDR3 protein comes from TCRdb applying MiXCR to the multiplex PCR reads. The sample records 550,000 to 600,000 distinct CDR3 sequences, 14% being singletons.

The chain recombines TRBV30 with TRBJ2-1; 7 nucleotides match TRBD2. This TCR came from a woman younger than 30 with Graves' ophthalmopathy. The sequenced sample was blood. The CDR3 bases are TGTGCCTGGAGTGTGGGCTACCTAGCGGCCTCCTACAATGAGCAGTTCTTC. Its protein is CAWSVGYLAASYNEQFF.